This T cell receptor beta chain was found in a study of beta chain features in type 1 diabetes. As for the study in general: Healthy donors and patients had similar age, gender and cell yields.

Study-wide findings and caveats: Researchers reported that naive, central memory and Treg TCRB repertoires appeared more similar in patients than in healthy donors. Among patients with Type 1 diabetes, TCRB CDR3s were moderately but significantly shorter in every one of the four CD4+ subsets.

Sequencing targeted expressed TCRB transcripts, as all isolated RNA had been reverse transcribed. Assay: immunoSEQ multiplex PCR; the TCRdb copy retains only in-frame clones and omits some. The sample has under 300,000 clones; roughly a quarter are singletons. Sorted populations all exceeded 95% purity. Comments on this clone: The antigen remains unidentified.

V lost 5 bases and J lost 7, with 21 bases in between. CDR3 length: 16 amino acids. Germline-derived CDR1 and CDR2 are SGHTA and FQGNSA. The chain combines TRBV7-2 with TRBJ1-5; D is possibly TRBD1 (6 bases). This receptor was taken from a woman between 25 and 40 years old with type 1 diabetes. The sequenced material came from naive CD4+ T cells from blood. CDR3 loop: CASSLNWGGGGQPQHF. As DNA, the CDR3 is TGTGCCAGCAGCCTCAACTGGGGGGGCGGGGGACAGCCCCAGCATTTT. The full variable domain, with the rest looked up from reference TRBV7-2 and TRBJ1-5, is GAGVSQSPSNKVTEKGKDVELRCDPISGHTALYWYRQSLGQGLEFLIYFQGNSAPDKSGLPSDRFSAERTGGSVSTLTIQRTQQEDSAVYLCASSLNWGGGGQPQHFGDGTRLSIL.